This T cell receptor beta chain was observed in a study of T cells in Graves' hyperthyroidism and ophthalmopathy (dated by TCRdb to the late 2010s). About the investigation overall: Peripheral blood samples were taken at the time of initial diagnosis, prior to any treatment. To identify TCR V-J signatures that set the groups apart, the researchers used a discovery cohort of 100 patients, made up of under 50 with Graves' ophthalmopathy and some 58 with stable Graves' hyperthyroidism. After blood sampling, hyperthyroidism patients were treated with methimazole at a starting dose of 30 mg daily, and ophthalmopathy patients were treated with high-dose intravenous methylprednisolone. TCR Vbeta CDR3 sequencing of some 140 peripheral blood samples (more than 40 ophthalmopathy, about 74 hyperthyroidism and approximately 17 progressor patients) is reported in the paper. Prospective prediction of ophthalmopathy was tested in an independent validation cohort consisting of some 19 hyperthyroidism patients and 15 to 17 patients who later progressed to ophthalmopathy. The 100 or so discovery patients were divided at random into training and test sets in a 7:3 ratio. In about 6 Graves' hyperthyroidism patients, the study also compared T-cell repertoires from thyroid tissue with T-cell repertoires from blood. Overall results and qualifications from the work: A model built on a 13 V-J signature distinguished ophthalmopathy from stable hyperthyroidism, reaching 85% to 90% sensitivity and approximately 83% specificity in cross-validation and 80%/75% in testing. Sample size was not statistically predetermined, and investigators were not blinded to group allocation. Most expanded thyroid clonotypes (frequency above 0.001) were also detected in blood, suggesting blood repertoires may reflect thyroid immune responses. In validation, progression to ophthalmopathy was predicted by the model with 70.59% sensitivity and roughly 72% specificity, a median of around 6.5 months before onset.

TCR beta CDR3 regions were amplified from RNA transcripts. A first-round RT-PCR of the TCR CDR3 used the HTBI primer set with the Qiagen OneStep RT-PCR kit. A second multiplex PCR round built the libraries, followed by size selection and purification. Paired-end sequencing of the libraries was performed with 100 bp reads on an Illumina HiSeq2000. The published analysis was carried out like this. SOAPnuke was used to process the raw data, removing reads that contained adapters or uncalled bases, had a mean Phred below 15, or lacked an exact match to the constant primer or identifier. High-quality paired reads were merged using COPE v1.2.5, and each unique nucleotide sequence was defined as a clonotype. MiTCR v1.1 was used to align the clonotypes against IMGT TRBV, TRBD and TRBJ reference segments. Only V-J combinations with frequency above 0.0001, covering 99.2% of repertoires, were analysed. A TCS score was defined as the ratio between F50 (clonal expansion) and ExV (chaos), using BLOSUM62-based TCRdist between CDR3 peptides within each V-J. Welch's t-statistics and random forest reduced around 510 V-J features to 10 to 15, which were used in a naive Bayes classifier (R e1071). TCRdb cleaned the public reads at Q25 with fastp, built clones with MiXCR and kept in-frame beta chains. Entries are consolidated by CDR3 protein sequence, retaining the most common genes and DNA. TCRdb's processing, not the authors' own work, is the source of the V and J calls. The sample table contains a few hundred thousand distinct CDR3 sequences; only one count was recorded for about 15% of them. In total, the top ten clones hold around 7.7% of the sample.

This clonotype has at least ten counts. This receptor's antigen is unknown. No base quality values were provided; no much bigger clone lies one nucleotide off. The CDR3 measures 13 amino acids from cysteine to phenylalanine. CDR3 DNA only is kept here, 39 bases in frame from base 1. The germline V gene specifies MGHRA as CDR1 and YSYEKL as CDR2. V is clipped by 1 base and J by 4 bases, and the sequence between their germline boundaries is 7 bases long. Stable Graves' hyperthyroidism was defined as no progression to ophthalmopathy during 18 months of follow-up. Hyperthyroidism patients were newly diagnosed, had a disease duration of under 2 months, and were aged 18 to 65 years. The study excluded patients with uncontrolled infections, other autoimmune diseases, pregnancy or lactation. Diagnoses relied on clinical symptoms, serum thyroxine and TRAb, thyroid ultrasound and orbital computed tomography. PBMCs were isolated from about 9.2 ml of fresh peripheral blood by Ficoll-Paque density gradient centrifugation. Trizol reagent was used to extract total RNA, and RNA quality was then checked on an Agilent 2100 Bioanalyzer.

This TCR derives from a woman between 18 and 29 years old with Graves' hyperthyroidism. The sequenced sample was blood. The chain couples TRBV4-1 to TRBJ2-5, with the D gene call left open. The CDR3 protein: CASSQGVVETQYF. The DNA is as follows: TGCGCCAGCAGCCAAGGAGTGGTAGAGACCCAGTACTTC.